This T cell receptor beta chain was obtained from a study of beta chain features in type 1 diabetes. Study conclusions and caveats: PCR might favor shorter templates, but any such skew would affect patients and controls equally. Any role of HLA type in TCRB rearrangement remained unresolved here.

Of the isolated RNA, all was reverse transcribed, and so the sequenced material was expressed TCRB transcripts. Repertoires were generated with immunoSEQ multiplex PCR, while TCRdb's copy carries only in-frame clones and drops some. Of 300,000 to 450,000 clones in the sample, around a fifth were seen once. In the case of this clone: No antigen is known for it.

The CDR3 consists of 14 residues. CDR1 is SEHNR and CDR2 is FQNEAQ in the germline V gene (reference sequence). Trimming removed 11 bases from V and 2 bases from J, with 18 bases in between. The receptor was derived from a woman between 18 and 29 years old in good health. V and J are TRBV7-9 and TRBJ1-2; possibly TRBD1 for D (5 bases). Material for sequencing was naive CD4+ T cells from blood. In DNA, the CDR3 is TGTGCCGACCTGCCCGCGACAGAGAACTATGGCTACACCTTC. This gives the protein CADLPATENYGYTF.